One and the same sample provided the 31 T cell receptor beta chains below, sequenced in a study of cytomegalovirus exposure and HLA in healthy donors. The PCR ran on 60 Vbeta and 13 Jbeta primers. The method was immunoSEQ multiplex PCR; TCRdb's version includes in-frame clones alone and lacks a portion of them. The data show approximately 150,000 clones, around three quarters seen once. The sequencing input was PBMCs. Every receptor here comes from a man aged 40-49 years in good health and CMV-seronegative.

V and J are TRBV14 and TRBJ2-1, with 10 nucleotides matching TRBD2. The ends lost 1 base at V and 4 bases at J; junction bases unmatched: 7. CDR1 and CDR2 from the germline V gene are SGHDN and FVKESK. The CDR3 runs to 17 residues. CDR3 bases: TGTGCCAGCAGCCAAGGAAGCGGGAGGGGGGGATACAATGAGCAGTTCTTC. Encoded protein: CASSQGSGRGGYNEQFF.

The chain has TRBV13 and TRBJ1-1; 8 bases line up with TRBD1. In germline, CDR1 is PRHDT, CDR2 FYEKMQ (reference sequence). J lost 0 bases, V lost 4 bases, and 7 bases had no gene match. CDR3 length: 16 residues. CDR3 protein: CASSSWTGPMNTEAFF. CDR3 nucleotide sequence: TGTGCCAGCAGCTCGTGGACAGGGCCTATGAACACTGAAGCTTTCTTT.

V gene TRBV11-3 combines with J gene TRBJ1-2, with TRBD1 matching over 11 bases. The CDR3 runs to 17 residues. The germline V gene has CDR1 SGHNT and CDR2 YENEEA. V lost 2 bases and J lost 8; bases outside the gene matches: 13. The CDR3 here is CASSLLSADRGLQGYTF. In DNA form, the CDR3 reads TGTGCCAGCAGCTTATTGAGTGCGGACAGGGGGCTTCAGGGCTACACCTTC. Together with reference TRBV11-3 and TRBJ1-2, the CDR3 gives the full variable domain: EAGVVQSPRYKIIEKKQPVAFWCNPISGHNTLYWYLQNLGQGPELLIRYENEEAVDDSQLPKDRFSAERLKGVDSTLKIQPAELGDSAVYLCASSLLSADRGLQGYTFGSGTRLTVV.

J is TRBJ2-7 and V is TRBV5-4; D ambiguous. Germline values: CDR1 SGHNT, CDR2 YYREEE (reference sequence). Trimming took off 2 bases at V and 6 bases at J, with 9 bases between the two ends. This CDR3 is 12 amino acids long. The CDR3 loop reads CASSFGTLEQYF. The CDR3 bases are TGTGCCAGCAGCTTTGGCACCCTCGAGCAGTACTTC.

The chain carries TRBV15 and TRBJ2-3; possibly TRBD2 for D (6 bases). Germline V CDR1 and CDR2: LNHNV, YYDKDF (reference sequence). Trimming cost V 0 bases and J 2 bases, with 15 bases left between them. The CDR3 runs to 17 residues. The DNA for the CDR3 is TGTGCCACCAGCAGAGATAGAGAGCGGGTACTCACAGATACGCAGTATTTT. This translates into CATSRDRERVLTDTQYF.

This clone showed up just once. The rearrangement uses TRBV7-8 and TRBJ1-5; D is unresolved. There are 15 residues in the CDR3. Trimming removed 5 bases from V and 3 bases from J, with 14 bases in between. Germline V CDR1 and CDR2: SGHVS, FQNEAQ. CDR3 coding DNA: TGTGCCAGCAGCCACGCTCGAGAGCTCAATCAGCCCCAGCATTTT. Its translation: CASSHARELNQPQHF.

The gene calls are TRBV7-8 and TRBJ2-7, with D possibly matching TRBD1 (6 bases). The CDR3 contains 16 residues. V dropped 1 base and J dropped 2 bases, with 15 bases sitting between them. CDR1 SGHVS and CDR2 FQNEAQ come from the germline V gene. CDR3 loop: CASSLVWGTGTYEQYF. CDR3 DNA: TGTGCCAGCAGCTTAGTATGGGGTACAGGGACCTACGAGCAGTACTTC.

The V gene is TRBV19, the J gene TRBJ2-5; 7 bases map to TRBD2. Germline CDR1 reads LNHDA; CDR2 reads SQIVND (reference sequence). V was clipped by 1 base and J by 2 bases; unmatched bases: 7. This CDR3 region has 16 residues. The CDR3 protein is CASSIALAGMQETQYF. The CDR3 bases are TGTGCCAGTAGTATAGCTTTAGCGGGTATGCAAGAGACCCAGTACTTC.

The chain links TRBV6-4 to TRBJ2-1, with 8 nucleotides matching TRBD2. Germline V CDR1 and CDR2: MRHNA, SNTAGT. J was trimmed by 3 bases and V by 8 bases; bases with no gene match: 9. This CDR3 is 15 amino acids long. CDR3 bases: TGTGCCAGCCCGGAGGAGCGGGAGTGCTACAATGAGCAGTTCTTC. Translated, it gives CASPEERECYNEQFF.

This clone was observed a handful of times. The chain employs TRBV5-1 and TRBJ2-2, with D perhaps matching TRBD1 (5 bases). V lost 0 bases, J lost 0 bases, and 9 bases lay in between. This CDR3 spans 16 amino acids. Germline V gives CDR1 SGHRS, CDR2 YFSETQ. CDR3 sequence (DNA): TGCGCCAGCAGCTTGGGACAGAACACGAACACCGGGGAGCTGTTTTTT. Translated, it gives CASSLGQNTNTGELFF.

This sequence joins TRBV9 and TRBJ2-3; possible D gene TRBD1, 5 bases. This CDR3 has 15 residues. With 0 bases removed from V and 8 bases from J, the gap between germline ends came to 16 bases. Germline loops: CDR1 SGDLS, CDR2 YYNGEE. CDR3 bases: TGTGCCAGCAGCGTAGATTCGCTAGTTGGGGCTACGCAGTATTTT. As protein: CASSVDSLVGATQYF. The whole variable domain, filled in from reference TRBV9 and TRBJ2-3, reads DSGVTQTPKHLITATGQRVTLRCSPRSGDLSVYWYQQSLDQGLQFLIQYYNGEERAKGNILERFSAQQFPDLHSELNLSSLELGDSALYFCASSVDSLVGATQYFGPGTRLTVL.

The rearrangement joins TRBV6-4 to TRBJ2-1, with D possibly being TRBD1 (8 bases). V dropped 7 bases and J dropped 10 bases, with 17 bases sitting between them. The CDR3 is 13 amino acids. Germline V CDR1 and CDR2: MRHNA, SNTAGT. The CDR3 spells CASTRTGRGEQFF. CDR3 in DNA: TGTGCCAGCACCCGGACAGGGAGGGGGGAGCAGTTCTTC.

The chain uses TRBV7-6 and TRBJ2-5, with 8 bases lining up with TRBD1. The length of the CDR3 is 17 residues. Germline assignment: CDR1 SGHVS and CDR2 FNYEAQ. The V segment lost 0 bases and the J segment 2 bases; nucleotides outside the gene matches: 8. The CDR3 region has the DNA TGTGCCAGCAGCTTAGCCATCCCTCGGACAGGGCAAGAGACCCAGTACTTC. This encodes CASSLAIPRTGQETQYF.

This clone was seen a handful of times. CDR3 bases: TGTGCCAGCAGCTTCAGGAGGGGACAGGGGGCCAATAGCATGTTCTTC. It specifies CASSFRRGQGANSMFF. J is TRBJ2-1 and V is TRBV27, with 12 nucleotides matching TRBD1. The CDR3 runs to 16 residues. The germline CDR1 and CDR2 sequences are MNHEY and SMNVEV (reference sequence). Germline trimming cut 6 bases from V and 15 bases from J; bases unmatched to any gene: 18.

The sample holds a few counts of this clone. The chain joins TRBV10-2 to TRBJ2-7; no clear D gene. Germline values: CDR1 WSHSY, CDR2 SAAADI. V lost 6 bases and J 0 bases, leaving 12 bases between the germline ends. The CDR3 is 14 amino acids. CDR3 in DNA: TGCGCCAGCAGGCTCGACACCTACTCCTACGAGCAGTACTTC. It encodes CASRLDTYSYEQYF.

As to this clone: A read error may account for a junction end that differs from germline. This chain links TRBV25-1 with TRBJ2-5; TRBD2 might be the D (5 bases). The germline CDR1 and CDR2 sequences are MGHDK and SYGVNS. CDR3 length: 12 amino acids. CDR3 residues: CASSGPWETQHF. The CDR3 nucleotides read TGTGCCAGCAGTGGCCCCTGGGAGACCCAGCACTTC.

V is TRBV7-3 and J is TRBJ2-2; 10 bases line up with TRBD1. The length of the CDR3 is 16 residues. The ends lost 4 bases at V and 5 bases at J; junction bases unmatched: 7. CDR1 and CDR2 (germline): SGHTA, FQGTGA. CDR3 region: CASSSSTDRGTGELFF. CDR3 nucleotides: TGTGCCAGCAGCTCTTCCACGGACAGGGGGACCGGGGAGCTGTTTTTT.

The V gene is TRBV5-1, the J gene TRBJ2-7; 9 nucleotides agree with TRBD1. The germline V gene encodes CDR1 SGHRS and CDR2 YFSETQ. V trimming: 4 bases; J trimming: 9 bases; junction bases outside the gene matches: 11. The CDR3 covers 14 residues. The CDR3 spells CASSPGQGSVGQYF. The CDR3 DNA reads TGCGCCAGCAGCCCAGGACAGGGGTCAGTGGGGCAGTACTTC.

Only a few counts were recorded for this clone. The genes are TRBV4-2 and TRBJ2-7; no reliable D call. The CDR3 runs 12 residues. CDR1 is LGHNA and CDR2 is YNFKEQ in the germline V gene. The ends were cut back, 0 bases at V and 4 bases at J, with 4 bases in the middle. The CDR3 DNA reads as TGTGCCAGCAGCCAAGATCAGTACGAGCAGTACTTC. Translating gives CASSQDQYEQYF.

The rearrangement joins TRBV7-2 to TRBJ2-7; 9 nucleotides line up with TRBD1. CDR3 size: 15 residues. The germline gives CDR1 SGHTA, CDR2 FQGNSA. J was trimmed by 2 bases and V by 5 bases; bases with no gene match: 7. The CDR3 reads CASSTLTGGPYEQYF. The DNA for the CDR3 is TGTGCCAGCAGCACCTTGACAGGGGGACCCTACGAGCAGTACTTC.

A single count supports this clone. The chain uses TRBV30 and TRBJ2-1; D may be TRBD2 (7 bases). Germline loops: CDR1 GTSNPN, CDR2 SVGIG (reference sequence). This CDR3 has 15 amino acids. The V end was cut by 0 bases, the J end by 2 bases, with 11 bases between. Here the CDR3 DNA reads TGTGCCTGGAGTGTTCGGGGGGCTACCTACAATGAGCAGTTCTTC. Its protein product is CAWSVRGATYNEQFF.

The rearrangement links TRBV27 to TRBJ2-2, with D possibly being TRBD1 (7 bases). Germline V lookup: CDR1 MNHEY, CDR2 SMNVEV (reference sequence). The CDR3 length is 16 residues. The germline V and J ends were trimmed by 6 bases and 10 bases, with 24 bases remaining between them. The CDR3 DNA follows: TGTGCCAGCAGCCGCCGCGGAGGGGGCGGAAACGCGGAGCTGTTTTTT. Translating gives CASSRRGGGGNAELFF.

The chain employs TRBV28 and TRBJ2-7, with a weak D call TRBD2 (6 bases). Germline V gene data show CDR1 as MDHEN and CDR2 as SYDVKM. The CDR3 spans 14 residues. Deletions cut 0 bases from V and 2 bases from J, with 8 bases between. The CDR3 loop reads CASSLWGGTYEQYF. DNA for the CDR3: TGTGCCAGCAGTTTATGGGGAGGAACCTACGAGCAGTACTTC.

The chain is built from TRBV5-1 and TRBJ2-5, with 9 bases lining up with TRBD1. Germline CDR1 and CDR2: SGHRS and YFSETQ. The CDR3 covers 15 residues. Trimming at V came to 2 bases and at J to 5 bases, leaving 7 bases not matched to a gene. CDR3 amino acids: CASSLGTGLVETQYF. CDR3 sequence (DNA): TGCGCCAGCAGCTTAGGGACAGGGCTGGTTGAGACCCAGTACTTC.

The V gene is TRBV19, the J gene TRBJ2-2, with a weak D call TRBD1 (6 bases). Germline CDR1 and CDR2: LNHDA and SQIVND (reference sequence). V was pared by 5 bases and J by 6 bases, with 19 bases between. The CDR3 is made up of 16 amino acids. CDR3 nucleotides: TGTGCCAGTAGTCCTAACGGGGTGGGGGCGGCCGGGGAGCTGTTTTTT. Translation: CASSPNGVGAAGELFF.

Comment on this clone: This specimen includes other DNA sequences encoding the same CDR3. The rearrangement uses TRBV5-1 and TRBJ2-7; 8 bases match TRBD1. The CDR3 is 17 amino acids. Germline CDR1 is SGHRS and CDR2 is YFSETQ. V shed 1 base, J shed 5 bases, and the junction held 14 bases outside the gene matches. The CDR3 spells CASSLTSRGQGLNEQYF. The DNA of the CDR3 is TGCGCCAGCAGCTTGACTTCGAGAGGACAGGGTCTCAACGAGCAGTACTTC.

The V call is TRBV6-6, the J call TRBJ2-7; D possibly corresponds to TRBD1 (5 bases). The CDR3 consists of 14 residues. Germline-derived CDR1 and CDR2 are MNHNY and SVGAGI (reference sequence). The germline V and J ends were trimmed by 5 bases and 0 bases, with 11 bases remaining between them. The CDR3 nucleotides are TGTGCCAGCAGTCCCCAGGGCCCCTCCTACGAGCAGTACTTC. This sequence encodes CASSPQGPSYEQYF.

This chain links TRBV4-1 with TRBJ2-7; tentatively, D is TRBD2 (6 bases). This CDR3 has 15 residues. Germline V CDR1 and CDR2: MGHRA, YSYEKL. Trimming removed 0 bases at V and 6 bases at J, with 15 bases between. The CDR3 protein is CASSQEEAAGAEQYF. CDR3 coding DNA: TGCGCCAGCAGCCAAGAGGAGGCAGCGGGTGCCGAGCAGTACTTC.

This clone was observed a handful of times. The chain uses TRBV6-6 and TRBJ2-1; tentatively, D is TRBD2 (6 bases). This CDR3 has 14 amino acids. Germline CDR1 and CDR2: MNHNY and SVGAGI (reference sequence). The V and J ends lost 0 bases and 8 bases respectively, with 11 bases between them. CDR3 DNA: TGTGCCAGCAGTTACTCAGGCGGCGGGGATGAGCAGTTCTTC. It specifies CASSYSGGGDEQFF.

This chain links TRBV28 with TRBJ1-5; D is possibly TRBD1 (6 bases). V lost 5 bases to trimming and J lost 12 bases, with 17 bases between them. Germline assignment: CDR1 MDHEN and CDR2 SYDVKM. The CDR3 has 13 residues. The CDR3 loop is CASSPESTGYQHF. The CDR3 DNA reads TGTGCCAGCAGTCCGGAAAGCACAGGGTACCAGCATTTT.

This clone has only one observation. This chain connects TRBV5-1 to TRBJ2-5; 8 bases line up with TRBD2. This CDR3 is built from 15 residues. CDR1 and CDR2 (germline): SGHRS, YFSETQ. After removal of 1 base from V and 5 bases from J, the junction contained 7 bases not matched to a gene. The CDR3 protein is CASSLSSGLRETQYF. In nucleotides, the CDR3 is TGCGCCAGCAGCTTGTCTAGCGGGCTCAGGGAGACCCAGTACTTC.